The 32 T cell receptor beta chains presented below share a single source sample, sequenced in a study of T cells in Graves' hyperthyroidism and ophthalmopathy. RNA transcripts yielded amplified TCR beta CDR3 regions. The TCR CDR3 was amplified in a first-round RT-PCR using the HTBI primer set. TCRdb passed the multiplex PCR reads through MiXCR, listing each CDR3 protein once. The sample lists a few hundred thousand distinct CDR3 sequences, roughly 14% seen once, with roughly 26% in the top ten. The sample consisted of blood. The receptor set was obtained from a woman aged 18-35 years with Graves' hyperthyroidism that later progressed to Graves' ophthalmopathy.

V gene TRBV4-1 combines with J gene TRBJ2-1; D possibly corresponds to TRBD2 (6 bases). The CDR3 runs 14 residues. Between the trimmed V and J ends, which lost 3 bases and 5 bases, there was a span of 11 bases. Looked up from germline, CDR1 is MGHRA and CDR2 is YSYEKL. CDR3: CASSQPLADNEQFF. CDR3 in DNA: TGCGCCAGCAGCCAGCCACTAGCTGACAATGAGCAGTTCTTC.

This clonotype was counted at least ten times. This rearrangement joins TRBV28 to TRBJ2-5, with 7 bases fitting TRBD1. There are 13 residues in the CDR3. V dropped 5 bases and J dropped 3; count of bases not matched to a gene: 3. Germline loops: CDR1 MDHEN, CDR2 SYDVKM. The CDR3 DNA sequence: TGTGCCAGCAGTCGACAGGGAGAAGAGACCCAGTACTTC. Encoded protein: CASSRQGEETQYF.

This clonotype was counted ten times or more. This chain joins TRBV28 and TRBJ1-3; TRBD1 is a possible D gene (5 bases). Germline V gene lookup returns CDR1 MDHEN and CDR2 SYDVKM. This CDR3 is 16 amino acids long. V lost 6 bases and J 0 bases, leaving 15 bases between the germline ends. This chain's CDR3 is CASSSMTASSGNTIYF. As DNA, the CDR3 is TGTGCCAGCAGCTCGATGACAGCGAGCTCTGGAAACACCATATATTTT.

CDR3 bases: TGTGCCAGCATTCCAAGGGTTGGGACTGGGAACACCGGGGAGCTGTTTTTT. This translates into CASIPRVGTGNTGELFF. V is TRBV6-1 and J is TRBJ2-2, with D possibly TRBD2 on 6 matching bases. Germline CDR1 is MNHNS and CDR2 is SASEGT. This CDR3 contains 17 residues. V was trimmed by 7 bases and J by 1 base, leaving 19 bases between them.

This clonotype was recorded at least ten times. J is TRBJ2-7 and V is TRBV30, with 11 bases that match TRBD2. The CDR3 is made up of 15 amino acids. The ends lost 1 base at V and 4 bases at J; junction bases unmatched: 6. Germline CDR1 reads GTSNPN; CDR2 reads SVGIG (reference sequence). The CDR3 DNA follows: TGTGCCTGGAGTGCAACGCTAGCGGGAGGTTACGAGCAGTACTTC. Protein product: CAWSATLAGGYEQYF.

The table lists this clonotype with a few counts. This chain joins TRBV27 and TRBJ2-2, with 8 bases aligning to TRBD1. The V segment lost 6 bases and the J segment 0 bases; nucleotides outside the gene matches: 12. The CDR3 is made up of 18 amino acids. Germline V gene data show CDR1 as MNHEY and CDR2 as SMNVEV (reference sequence). The CDR3 protein is CASSPLPRRGPNTGELFF. Here the CDR3 DNA reads TGTGCCAGCAGCCCATTACCCCGCAGGGGGCCGAACACCGGGGAGCTGTTTTTT.

This clonotype has at least ten counts. The chain recombines TRBV28 with TRBJ2-3; no clear D gene. Looked up from germline, CDR1 is MDHEN and CDR2 is SYDVKM. V was pared by 2 bases and J by 2 bases, with 8 bases between. The CDR3 contains 14 residues. The CDR3 nucleotides read TGTGCCAGCAGTTTAAATTGGAACACAGATACGCAGTATTTT. It is translated as CASSLNWNTDTQYF.

The CDR3 here is CSYKSGLNHNEQFF. The CDR3 DNA sequence: TGCAGTTACAAAAGCGGCCTGAACCACAATGAGCAGTTCTTC. The rearrangement links TRBV20-1 to TRBJ2-1; D is perhaps TRBD2 (5 bases). This CDR3 contains 14 residues. Per germline, CDR1 DFQATT and CDR2 SNEGSKA (reference sequence). V lost 8 bases to trimming and J lost 5 bases, with 19 bases between them.

The genes are TRBV5-1 and TRBJ2-3; D is unclear. V lost 1 base and J 6 bases, leaving 24 bases between the germline ends. CDR1 and CDR2 from the germline V gene are SGHRS and YFSETQ. The CDR3 runs 18 residues. CDR3 region: CASSLYLRPPLHIDTQYF. The CDR3 DNA sequence: TGCGCCAGCAGCTTGTATCTTCGGCCTCCCCTACACATCGATACGCAGTATTTT.

This clonotype has a count of ten or more. This chain links TRBV28 with TRBJ2-1; TRBD2 might be the D (7 bases). Trimming shortened V by 3 bases and J by 5 bases, and 14 bases separated the two germline ends. From germline, CDR1 is MDHEN and CDR2 SYDVKM. The CDR3 sequence is 15 residues long. CDR3 sequence reads: CASSLGGRLDNEQFF. The CDR3 DNA is TGTGCCAGCAGTTTGGGGGGGCGCTTGGACAATGAGCAGTTCTTC. Based on the CDR3 plus reference TRBV28 and TRBJ2-1, the full variable domain is DVKVTQSSRYLVKRTGEKVFLECVQDMDHENMFWYRQDPGLGLRLIYFSYDVKMKEKGDIPEGYSVSREKKERFSLILESASTNQTSMYLCASSLGGRLDNEQFFGPGTRLTVL.

On this clonotype: Being one base from a much bigger clone, this may be a read error. V gene TRBV15 combines with J gene TRBJ2-7; 8 bases are a match to TRBD1. CDR1 and CDR2 from the germline V gene are LNHNV and YYDKDF (reference sequence). There are 13 residues in the CDR3. V lost 3 bases to trimming and J lost 3 bases; unmatched junction nucleotides: 1. The CDR3 loop reads CATSSRGHYEQYF. In DNA form, the CDR3 reads TGTGCCACCAGCAGCAGGGGGCACTACGAGCAGTACTTC.

J is TRBJ1-2 and V is TRBV11-2; D remains unclear. The germline CDR1 and CDR2 sequences are SGHAT and FQNNGV. The CDR3 sequence is 14 residues long. Trimming stripped 4 bases from V and 5 bases from J, with 14 bases between. As DNA, the CDR3 is TGTGCCAGCAGCTCCCCTCTTACACCTTATGGCTACACCTTC. This codes for CASSSPLTPYGYTF.

This clonotype was counted a few times. V usage is TRBV9 and J usage is TRBJ2-1; the D is unclear. V lost 5 bases and J lost 7, with 19 bases in between. The CDR3 length is 15 residues. Germline loops: CDR1 SGDLS, CDR2 YYNGEE. DNA of the CDR3: TGTGCCAGCAGTGTATTTAGCTTCCGTCGGAATGAGCAGTTCTTC. Translated, it gives CASSVFSFRRNEQFF. Supplemented by reference TRBV9 and TRBJ2-1, the full variable domain reads DSGVTQTPKHLITATGQRVTLRCSPRSGDLSVYWYQQSLDQGLQFLIQYYNGEERAKGNILERFSAQQFPDLHSELNLSSLELGDSALYFCASSVFSFRRNEQFFGPGTRLTVL.

In this sample, this clonotype turned up a few times. This rearrangement joins TRBV4-2 to TRBJ2-5, with 10 bases fitting TRBD2. The CDR3 length is 17 residues. The V gene end was trimmed by 1 base and the J gene end by 0 bases; junction bases not matched to a gene: 5. CDR1 is LGHNA and CDR2 is YNFKEQ in the germline V gene. The chain's CDR3 is CASSQGQAGGYQETQYF. CDR3 bases: TGTGCCAGCAGCCAAGGTCAAGCGGGAGGGTACCAAGAGACCCAGTACTTC.

This clonotype was recorded at least ten times. The rearrangement uses TRBV28 and TRBJ2-3; 7 nucleotides match TRBD2. Germline loops: CDR1 MDHEN, CDR2 SYDVKM. This CDR3 has 14 amino acids. Trimming took 3 bases from V and 6 from J; bases not matched to a gene: 6. CDR3 nucleotide sequence: TGTGCCAGCAGTTTCCGATCCGGGGGGGATACGCAGTATTTT. This gives the protein CASSFRSGGDTQYF.

The rearrangement joins TRBV5-1 to TRBJ2-1; no definite D call. Germline V gene sequence: CDR1 SGHRS, CDR2 YFSETQ. Trimming left V 5 bases short and J 3 bases short, with 12 bases between. This CDR3 comprises 14 residues. CDR3 sequence: CASRSNRDYNEQFF. As DNA, the CDR3 is TGCGCCAGCAGGTCCAACAGAGACTACAATGAGCAGTTCTTC.

This clonotype has just one count. This chain joins TRBV30 and TRBJ2-7; D possibly corresponds to TRBD2 (6 bases). There are 13 residues in the CDR3. In germline, CDR1 is GTSNPN, CDR2 SVGIG (reference sequence). With 5 bases removed from V and 6 bases from J, the gap between germline ends came to 17 bases. The CDR3: CAWFVEGRSEQYF. The CDR3 region has the DNA TGTGCCTGGTTTGTGGAGGGCCGTAGCGAGCAGTACTTC. The full variable domain, completed using reference TRBV30 and TRBJ2-7, is SQTIHQWPATLVQPVGSPLSLECTVEGTSNPNLYWYRQAAGRGLQLLFYSVGIGQISSEVPQNLSASRPQDRQFILSSKKLLLSDSGFYLCAWFVEGRSEQYFGPGTRLTVT.

The chain is built from TRBV7-9 and TRBJ1-2; D uncertain. The CDR3 length is 11 residues. Germline loops: CDR1 SEHNR, CDR2 FQNEAQ (reference sequence). V lost 5 bases and J lost 6, with 7 bases in between. For the CDR3, the DNA is TGTGCCAGCAGCCCCTCTGATGGCTACACCTTC. Amino acid sequence: CASSPSDGYTF.

A note on this clonotype: A junction end diverges from the germline sequence, so it may reflect a read error. The chain carries TRBV7-9 and TRBJ2-1; 7 nucleotides match TRBD2. The CDR3 length is 16 residues. CDR1 is SEHNR, CDR2 FQNEAQ, per germline (reference sequence). CDR3 DNA: TGTGCCAGCAGCCCCTATGGGGGGGTCGGGAACAATAAGCAGTTCTTC. This translates into CASSPYGGVGNNKQFF.

The V and J genes are TRBV7-2 and TRBJ1-2; D is perhaps TRBD1 (6 bases). Germline V lookup: CDR1 SGHTA, CDR2 FQGNSA. V gave up 3 bases and J gave up 3 bases, with 11 bases separating them. This CDR3 region has 14 residues. CDR3 nucleotides: TGTGCCAGCAGCTTGCAGGGGCTCGACTATGGCTACACCTTC. Translating gives CASSLQGLDYGYTF.

With regard to this clonotype: This may be a read error, as it is one base from a much larger clone. V gene TRBV27 combines with J gene TRBJ2-7; possible D gene TRBD2, 5 bases. The CDR3 covers 15 residues. Germline V lookup: CDR1 MNHEY, CDR2 SMNVEV (reference sequence). Trimming took off 2 bases at V and 4 bases at J, with 15 bases between the two ends. The CDR3 DNA is TGTGCCAGCAGTTTAGAGAGGGAGCGCCGGTACGAGCAGTACTTC. It codes for CASSLERERRYEQYF.

The genes are TRBV18 and TRBJ1-1; D is unresolved. CDR1 and CDR2 from the germline V gene are KGHSH and LQKENI. The CDR3 runs to 13 residues. Trimming left V 4 bases short and J 1 base short, with 7 bases between. This CDR3 reads CASSRAGNTEAFF. In DNA, the CDR3 is TGTGCCAGCTCACGTGCTGGGAACACTGAAGCTTTCTTT.

J is TRBJ2-1 and V is TRBV28, with TRBD2 matching 16 bases. Germline assignment: CDR1 MDHEN and CDR2 SYDVKM. CDR3 size: 16 residues. J was trimmed by 9 bases and V by 6 bases; bases with no gene match: 8. The CDR3 is CASSSGTSGRATEQFF. DNA for the CDR3: TGTGCCAGCAGCTCCGGGACTAGCGGGAGGGCCACTGAGCAGTTCTTC.

This chain connects TRBV5-1 to TRBJ2-7, with D perhaps matching TRBD1 (6 bases). The V gene's germline CDR1 is SGHRS and CDR2 YFSETQ. V lost 0 bases and J lost 3, with 13 bases in between. CDR3 length: 15 amino acids. The CDR3 is CASSLGAGDYYEQYF. CDR3 in DNA: TGCGCCAGCAGCTTGGGAGCAGGGGATTACTACGAGCAGTACTTC.

This clonotype occurred many times. This chain joins TRBV12-3 or TRBV12-4 and TRBJ2-7; 8 nucleotides match TRBD2. V trimming: 2 bases; J trimming: 3 bases; junction bases outside the gene matches: 3. The CDR3 consists of 14 residues. CDR3 DNA sequence: TGTGCCAGCAGTTTAAAGAGCGGGAGCTACGAGCAGTACTTC. As protein: CASSLKSGSYEQYF.

The sample holds a few counts of this clonotype. The chain links TRBV9 to TRBJ2-7, with TRBD1 identical over 9 bases. The germline CDR1 and CDR2 sequences are SGDLS and YYNGEE. The CDR3 contains 14 residues. After removal of 3 bases from V and 5 bases from J, the junction contained 6 bases not matched to a gene. CDR3 amino acids: CASSARTGANEQYF. The CDR3 nucleotides read TGTGCCAGCAGCGCGAGGACAGGGGCGAACGAGCAGTACTTC. Full variable domain (rest looked up from reference TRBV9 and TRBJ2-7): DSGVTQTPKHLITATGQRVTLRCSPRSGDLSVYWYQQSLDQGLQFLIQYYNGEERAKGNILERFSAQQFPDLHSELNLSSLELGDSALYFCASSARTGANEQYFGPGTRLTVT.

To note about this clonotype: A much more abundant neighbour one base away suggests this may be a read error. This chain uses TRBV12-3 or TRBV12-4 with TRBJ1-5; a weak D match, TRBD1 (6 bases). Trimming cost V 3 bases and J 5 bases, with 11 bases left between them. The length of the CDR3 is 14 residues. The CDR3 reads CASSFGQSDQPQHF. The CDR3 DNA reads as TGTGCCAGCAGTTTCGGACAGAGCGATCAGCCCCAGCATTTT.

The chain has TRBV4-2 and TRBJ1-1; TRBD1 is a possible D gene (6 bases). The germline V gene has CDR1 LGHNA and CDR2 YNFKEQ. V was trimmed by 1 base and J by 1 base, leaving 10 bases between them. The length of the CDR3 is 15 residues. Here the CDR3 DNA reads TGTGCCAGCAGCCAAGGGACAGCTAGGAACACTGAAGCTTTCTTT. This encodes CASSQGTARNTEAFF.

This clonotype showed up many times. The V gene is TRBV28, the J gene TRBJ1-2, with D possibly being TRBD1 (6 bases). Germline lookup yields CDR1 MDHEN and CDR2 SYDVKM. This CDR3 is built from 14 residues. V gave up 7 bases and J gave up 4 bases, with 16 bases separating them. The DNA for the CDR3 is TGTGCCAGCACCCTCCGGCAACAGGGCTATGGCTACACCTTC. This sequence encodes CASTLRQQGYGYTF.

In this sample, this clonotype turned up many times. The genes are TRBV12-3 or TRBV12-4 and TRBJ2-1; either TRBD1 or TRBD2 may fit D (5 bases each). The CDR3 is 12 amino acids. Trimming took off 7 bases at V and 9 bases at J, with 13 bases between the two ends. CDR3 sequence: CASTWDLIEQFF. The CDR3 bases are TGTGCCAGCACCTGGGACCTAATTGAGCAGTTCTTC.

This clonotype was picked up many times. The rearrangement uses TRBV2 and TRBJ2-5, with 9 bases lining up with TRBD1. Per germline, CDR1 SNHLY and CDR2 FYNNEI. The CDR3 has 12 residues. Germline trimming cut 6 bases from V and 13 bases from J; bases unmatched to any gene: 9. The CDR3 DNA follows: TGTGCCAGCAGATTGGACAGGGGTTTTTTGTACTTC. Translating gives CASRLDRGFLYF. The full variable domain, completed using reference TRBV2 and TRBJ2-5, is EPEVTQTPSHQVTQMGQEVILRCVPISNHLYFYWYRQILGQKVEFLVSFYNNEISEKSEIFDDQFSVERPDGSNFTLKIRSTKLEDSAMYFCASRLDRGFLYFGPGTRLLVL.

This clonotype was recorded at least ten times. J is TRBJ1-2 and V is TRBV28, with unresolved D. CDR1 is MDHEN and CDR2 is SYDVKM in the germline V gene. The V and J ends lost 7 bases and 6 bases respectively, with 12 bases between them. This CDR3 has 12 amino acids. CDR3 nucleotide sequence: TGTGCCAGCACCTTCGGAAGGAATGGCTACACCTTC. Residues: CASTFGRNGYTF.